This T cell receptor (beta chain) came from a study of blood T cell repertoires in COVID-19. Turning to the study itself: The United States, Italy and Spain were the sources of the acute and convalescent COVID-19 samples.

Germline V gives CDR1 SGHAT, CDR2 FQNNGV. Germline trimming cut 2 bases from V and 8 bases from J; bases unmatched to any gene: 1. The CDR3 extends over 14 amino acids. Some clones are missing from TCRdb's copy, which holds only in-frame ones; the method was immunoSEQ multiplex PCR. Of tens of thousands of clones in the sample, roughly 80% are singletons; the top ten hold about an eighth. This receptor was obtained from a woman over 75 with acute or convalescent COVID-19. The chain links TRBV11-2 to TRBJ2-1; 12 bases are shared with TRBD2. Sequenced input: peripheral blood. The CDR3 DNA sequence: TGTGCCAGCAGCTTAACTAGCGGGAGGCATGAGCAGTTCTTC. Its protein product is CASSLTSGRHEQFF.